The entry below describes one TCR beta chain. Antigen: not known. The CDR3 runs to 15 residues. Germline V gives CDR1 MGHDK, CDR2 SYGVNS. V was trimmed by 3 bases and J by 6 bases, leaving 17 bases between them. This sample is drawn from a study of beta chain features in type 1 diabetes. Expressed TCRB transcripts were sequenced because the entire RNA isolate underwent reverse transcription. Clones were read by immunoSEQ multiplex PCR, and TCRdb kept only the in-frame ones, dropping some. The profile covers more than 150,000 clones, with less than 15% appearing a single time and around 0.63% taken by the ten largest. General study results and limits: VDJ junctions from patients with type 1 diabetes contained fewer insertions and more deletions.

V usage is TRBV25-1 and J usage is TRBJ1-2; the D gene is possibly TRBD1 (6 bases). Sequencing was performed on central memory CD4+ T cells from blood. The source of this sequence is a woman between 18 and 29 years old in good health. This CDR3 is CASSDPGGGVNGYTF. The CDR3 DNA reads as TGTGCCAGCAGTGACCCTGGAGGGGGGGTAAATGGCTACACCTTC.